This TCR beta chain was found in a study of Ad26.COV2.S vaccination and SARS-CoV-2 variants (TCRdb year 2021). With regard to the full study: Donors in the vaccine arm were drawn from COV1001, a phase I-IIa trial of Ad26.COV2.S in healthy adults that was multicentre, randomized, double-blind and placebo-controlled. The TCR-sequenced set comprised about 32 samples: around 20 Ad26.COV2.S vaccine recipients, 5 placebo recipients and 8 SARS-CoV-2 convalescent individuals. Participants in the trial were split at random into five groups of five each, receiving low-dose or high-dose Ad26.COV2.S once or twice, or else placebo on both occasions. Ad26.COV2.S was administered intramuscularly at a dose of 5x10^10 or 1x10^11 viral particles, either as one shot or as two shots given 56 days apart. The specificity and breadth of SARS-CoV-2-reactive T cell receptors after Ad26.COV2.S vaccination were assessed by TCRbeta repertoire sequencing. Blinding of investigators to trial group allocation was maintained during experiments and outcome assessment.

Per the publication, the treatment or condition label means: some 19 received Ad26.COV2.S at low or high dose, single or two shots; about 5 received placebo; per-sample allocation not given. Repertoires of vaccine and placebo recipients were sequenced from samples taken on day 63 after the first injection. Between 29 July and 7 August 2020, Cohort 1b enrolled about two dozen adults aged 18-55 years at one site in Boston, USA. Ad26.COV2.S was a replication-incompetent adenovirus type 26 vector that expressed a prefusion-stabilized SARS-CoV-2 spike protein derived from the original Wuhan strain. TCRbeta CDR3 regions were sequenced with the immunoSEQ Assay. After extraction, genomic DNA underwent amplification by bias-controlled multiplex PCR, followed by high-throughput sequencing. As for how the authors treated the data: To quantify the absolute abundance of every unique TCRbeta CDR3 region, sequences were collapsed and filtered. Usable DNA was measured by amplifying reference genes present in all nucleated cells, and TCRbeta template counts were normalized to that usable DNA to estimate T cell fraction. Repertoire TCRs were annotated as SARS-CoV-2-specific when V gene, CDR3 amino acid sequence and J gene were exactly matched to a known reactive TCR set. MIRA supplied the reference SARS-CoV-2 TCR set, which was filtered for enrichment in COVID-19-positive ImmuneCODE repertoires so that public or cross-reactive TCRs were removed. Using the MIRA antigens, annotated TCRs were further analysed by specific ORF or by position within an ORF. Depth was the summed frequency of annotated unique rearrangements, while breadth was defined as annotated unique rearrangements over total unique productive rearrangements. TCR breadth was compared between groups using two-sided Wilcoxon rank-sum tests. In its TCRdb copy, this immuneACCESS table keeps in-frame sequences only and misses some clones. Where compared with another copy, unresolved V genes explain less than half of these, and the others have no known cause. That table gives V, J and clone size, and the DNA gave D and trimming. The sample yields 350,000 to 450,000 clones; roughly 85% were counted once. The ten largest clones represent roughly 3.3% of the sample.

What the authors observed across the whole study: Comparable non-spike TCR breadth was observed between vaccine and placebo recipients, consistent with only spike being contained in the vaccine. The study was not powered to compare responses between vaccine doses or regimens. Substantial breadth of spike-specific CD8+ and CD4+ T cell responses was reported after vaccination. Higher spike-specific TCR breadth was observed in Ad26.COV2.S recipients than in placebo recipients (P = 0.0014). According to the authors, total T cell responses may have been underestimated by the TCR breadth and depth analyses.

With regard to this clone: No antigen is known for it. Base quality data are lacking; no much larger clone is found one base away.

The CDR1 and CDR2 encoded by the germline V gene (reference sequence) are SEHNR and FQNEAQ. V loses 0 bases of germline sequence and J loses 11 bases, and the interval between the two ends is 9 bases. The CDR3, from cysteine to phenylalanine, totals 12 residues. Only CDR3 DNA remains: 36 bases, in frame from the first base. This chain joins TRBV7-9 to TRBJ2-3; a tentative D call is TRBD2 (5 bases match). This clonotype originated in a person between 18 and 60 years old who received the Ad26.COV2.S COVID-19 vaccine or a placebo. This material consisted of peripheral blood, taken in a trial of Ad26.COV2.S vaccine versus placebo. For the CDR3, the sequence is CASSLAGGRQYF. Read as DNA, the sequence is TGTGCCAGCAGCTTAGCAGGAGGTAGGCAGTATTTT.